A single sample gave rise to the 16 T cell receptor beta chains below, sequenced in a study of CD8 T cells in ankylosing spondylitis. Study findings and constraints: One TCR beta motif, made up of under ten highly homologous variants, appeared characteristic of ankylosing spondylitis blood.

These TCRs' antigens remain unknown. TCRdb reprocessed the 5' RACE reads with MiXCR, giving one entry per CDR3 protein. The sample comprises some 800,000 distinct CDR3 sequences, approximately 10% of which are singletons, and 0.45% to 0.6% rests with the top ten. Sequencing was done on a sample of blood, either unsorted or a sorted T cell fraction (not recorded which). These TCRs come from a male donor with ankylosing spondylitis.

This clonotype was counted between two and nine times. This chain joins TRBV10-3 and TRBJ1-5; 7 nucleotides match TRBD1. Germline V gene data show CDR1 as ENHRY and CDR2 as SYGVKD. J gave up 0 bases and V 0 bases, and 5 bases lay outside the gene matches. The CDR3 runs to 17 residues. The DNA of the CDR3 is TGTGCCATCAGTGAGTCCGGGACAGAGTATAGCAATCAGCCCCAGCATTTT. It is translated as CAISESGTEYSNQPQHF.

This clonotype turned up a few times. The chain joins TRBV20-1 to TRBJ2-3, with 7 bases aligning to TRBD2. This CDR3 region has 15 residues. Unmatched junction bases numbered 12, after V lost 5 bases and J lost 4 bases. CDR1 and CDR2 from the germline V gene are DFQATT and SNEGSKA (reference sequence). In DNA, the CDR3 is TGCAGTGCTGCCACACGGACGGGAGGATCAGATACGCAGTATTTT. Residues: CSAATRTGGSDTQYF.

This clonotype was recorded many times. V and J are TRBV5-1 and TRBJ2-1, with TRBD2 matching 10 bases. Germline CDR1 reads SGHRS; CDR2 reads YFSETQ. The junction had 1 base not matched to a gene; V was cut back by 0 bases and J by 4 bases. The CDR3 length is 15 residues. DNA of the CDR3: TGCGCCAGCAGCTTGGCTAGCGGGAGTTACAATGAGCAGTTCTTC. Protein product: CASSLASGSYNEQFF.

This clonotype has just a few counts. The CDR3 nucleotides read TGTGCCAGCACCGACCTACAGGGGCGAAACACTGAAGCTTTCTTT. The encoded protein is CASTDLQGRNTEAFF. This rearrangement joins TRBV6-2 or TRBV6-3 to TRBJ1-1, with 7 bases lining up with TRBD1. CDR1 and CDR2 from the germline V gene are MNHEY and SVGEGT. The CDR3 is made up of 15 amino acids. Unmatched junction bases numbered 10, after V lost 7 bases and J lost 2 bases.

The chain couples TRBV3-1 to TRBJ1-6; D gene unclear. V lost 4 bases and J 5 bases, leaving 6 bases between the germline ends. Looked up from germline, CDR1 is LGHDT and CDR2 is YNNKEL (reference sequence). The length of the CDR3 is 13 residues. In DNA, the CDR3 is TGTGCCAGCAGCCCCTCTAATAATTCACCCCTCCACTTT. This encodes CASSPSNNSPLHF.

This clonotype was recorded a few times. CDR3 DNA: TGTGCCAGCAGTCGCTGGGTAGGGCGAGGTTTGACAGATACGCAGTATTTT. Amino acids: CASSRWVGRGLTDTQYF. The chain recombines TRBV6-1 with TRBJ2-3; no firm D call. Germline V lookup: CDR1 MNHNS, CDR2 SASEGT. The CDR3 length is 17 residues. V was pared by 5 bases and J by 3 bases, with 21 bases between.

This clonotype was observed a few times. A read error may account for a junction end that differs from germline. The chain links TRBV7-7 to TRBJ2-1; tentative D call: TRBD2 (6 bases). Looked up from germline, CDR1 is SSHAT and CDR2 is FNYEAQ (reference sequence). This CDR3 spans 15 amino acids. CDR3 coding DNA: TGTGCTAGCAGCTCCGTGGGGGGAGTCCACAATGAGCAGTTCTTC. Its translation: CASSSVGGVHNEQFF. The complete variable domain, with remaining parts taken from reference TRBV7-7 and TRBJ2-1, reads GAGVSQSPRYKVTKRGQDVTLRCDPISSHATLYWYQQALGQGPEFLTYFNYEAQPDKSGLPSDRFSAERPEGSISTLTIQRTEQRDSAMYRCASSSVGGVHNEQFFGPGTRLTVL.

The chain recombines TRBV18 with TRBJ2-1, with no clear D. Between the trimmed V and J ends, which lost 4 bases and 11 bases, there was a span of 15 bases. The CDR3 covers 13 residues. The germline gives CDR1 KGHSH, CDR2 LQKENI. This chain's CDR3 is CASSLIDRPKQFF. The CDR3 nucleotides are TGTGCCAGCTCACTCATTGATCGGCCCAAGCAGTTCTTC.

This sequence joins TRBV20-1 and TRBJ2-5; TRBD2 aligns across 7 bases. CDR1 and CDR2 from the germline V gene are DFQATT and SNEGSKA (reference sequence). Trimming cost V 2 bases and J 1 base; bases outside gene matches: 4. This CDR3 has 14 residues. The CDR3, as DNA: TGCAGTGCTAGAAGGTCTAGCGGCCAAGAGACCCAGTACTTC. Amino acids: CSARRSSGQETQYF.

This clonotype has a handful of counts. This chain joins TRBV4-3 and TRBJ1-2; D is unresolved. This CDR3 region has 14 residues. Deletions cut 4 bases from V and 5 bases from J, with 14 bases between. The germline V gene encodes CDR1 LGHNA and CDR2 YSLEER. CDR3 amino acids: CASSLTGYPYGYTF. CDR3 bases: TGCGCCAGCAGCCTCACGGGATACCCTTATGGCTACACCTTC.

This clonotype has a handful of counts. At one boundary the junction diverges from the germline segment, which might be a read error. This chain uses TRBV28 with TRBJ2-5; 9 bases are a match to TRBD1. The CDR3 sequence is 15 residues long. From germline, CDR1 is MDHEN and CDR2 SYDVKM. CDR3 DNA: TGTTCCAGCGTAAACTGGGGACAGGGTACGGAGACCCAGTACTTC. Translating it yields CSSVNWGQGTETQYF.

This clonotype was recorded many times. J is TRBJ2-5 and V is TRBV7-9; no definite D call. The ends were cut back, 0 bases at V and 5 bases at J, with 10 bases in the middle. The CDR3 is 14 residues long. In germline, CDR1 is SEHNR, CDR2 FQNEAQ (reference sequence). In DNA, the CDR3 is TGTGCCAGCAGCTTAGCGAACGACGTTGAGACCCAGTACTTC. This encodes CASSLANDVETQYF.

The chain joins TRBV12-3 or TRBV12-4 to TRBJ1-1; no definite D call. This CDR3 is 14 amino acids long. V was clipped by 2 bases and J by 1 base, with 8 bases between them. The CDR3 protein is CASSLNTANTEAFF. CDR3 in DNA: TGTGCCAGCAGTTTAAATACGGCGAACACTGAAGCTTTCTTT.

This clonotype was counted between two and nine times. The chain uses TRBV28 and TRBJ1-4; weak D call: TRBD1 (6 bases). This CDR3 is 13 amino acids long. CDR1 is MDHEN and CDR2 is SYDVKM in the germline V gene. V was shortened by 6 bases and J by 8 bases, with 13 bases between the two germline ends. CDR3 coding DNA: TGTGCCAGCAGAGAACAGGGAGACGAAAAACTGTTTTTT. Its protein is CASREQGDEKLFF.

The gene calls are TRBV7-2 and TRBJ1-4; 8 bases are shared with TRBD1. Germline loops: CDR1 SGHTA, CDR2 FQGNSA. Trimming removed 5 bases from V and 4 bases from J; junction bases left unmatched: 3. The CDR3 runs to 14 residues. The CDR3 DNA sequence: TGTGCCAGCAGCCGCACAGGGGGTAATGAAAAACTGTTTTTT. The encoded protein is CASSRTGGNEKLFF.

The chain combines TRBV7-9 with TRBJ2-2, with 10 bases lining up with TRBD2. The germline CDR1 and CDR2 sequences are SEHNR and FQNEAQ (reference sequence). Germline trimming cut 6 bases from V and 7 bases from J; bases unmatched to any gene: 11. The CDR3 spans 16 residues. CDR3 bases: TGTGCCAGCAGAAAACCAGCGGGAGGGCCTAGCGGGGAGCTGTTTTTT. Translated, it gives CASRKPAGGPSGELFF.